Below, one T cell receptor (beta chain) is given with its context. Antigen specificity is unknown. The data derive from a study of shared clonotypes between healthy human individuals. On the study more broadly: Used for every donor were three CD4 naive, three CD4 memory, two CD8 naive and one CD8 memory plate.

Unmatched junction bases numbered 0, after V lost 4 bases and J lost 8 bases. CDR3 length: 12 amino acids. Looked up from germline, CDR1 is ENHRY and CDR2 is SYGVKD. Study observations and caveats: Several donors shared roughly 5% of their naive CD4 clonotypes. Clonotypes which were not shared had lower generation probabilities than clonotypes that all four donors shared.

Using immunoSEQ multiplex PCR, the repertoire was profiled, and TCRdb retains in-frame clones only, with some absent. The repertoire has approximately 400,000 clones, 96% of them found once; the top ten carry 0.25% to 0.35%. CD8 memory fractions consisted of CD45RO+ and CCR7-negative CD45RA+ TemRA cells together. The J gene is TRBJ1-4, the V gene TRBV10-3; TRBD1 matches 8 bases. Sequencing was carried out using memory CD8+ T cells sorted from blood. The subset is: CD45RO+ cells pooled with CCR7-negative TemRA cells. The source is a young man in good health. CDR3 in amino acids: CAISGTGEKLFF. The CDR3 region has the DNA TGTGCCATCAGTGGGACAGGGGAAAAACTGTTTTTT.